The T cell receptor beta chain under discussion was sequenced for a study of T cell responses to AZD1222 COVID-19 vaccine. The study, taken as a whole, reports: A mostly white British donor set with more females was recruited, and clonal diversity was possibly underestimated. No day 14 peak samples; only post-peak repertoires were characterized.

Measured with immunoSEQ multiplex PCR; TCRdb has only the in-frame clones, and not every one. In the table there are about 97,000 clones, over 80% of which are singletons. The length of the CDR3 is 16 residues. Germline CDR1 and CDR2: MGHRA and YSYEKL. V was shortened by 2 bases and J by 1 base, with 12 bases between the two germline ends. As for this clone: What it binds is not known.

The sequence was collected from an adult in good health. This chain links TRBV4-1 with TRBJ2-4, with D perhaps matching TRBD1 (6 bases). The sequences come from peripheral blood, collected on day 0 of AZD1222 vaccination. Here the CDR3 DNA reads TGCGCCAGCAGCCAACCTAGGCAGGGGGCCAAAAACATTCAGTACTTC. Translating gives CASSQPRQGAKNIQYF.